This TCR beta chain was identified during a study of T cells in Graves' hyperthyroidism and ophthalmopathy (dated by TCRdb to the late 2010s). General notes on the study: TCR V-J signatures able to tell the groups apart were searched for in a discovery cohort of approximately 95 patients, of whom 43 had Graves' ophthalmopathy and about 60 had stable Graves' hyperthyroidism. Whether ophthalmopathy could be predicted prospectively was tested in an independent validation cohort made up of about 18 hyperthyroidism patients plus 17 patients who later progressed to ophthalmopathy. The approximately 90 discovery patients were randomly split 7:3 into training and test sets. Thyroid tissue and blood T-cell repertoires from six Graves' hyperthyroidism patients were also compared in the study. After blood sampling, hyperthyroidism patients were treated with methimazole at a starting dose of 30 mg daily, and ophthalmopathy patients were treated with high-dose intravenous methylprednisolone. According to the paper, TCR Vbeta CDR3 sequencing was carried out on 135 peripheral blood samples, which came from some 41 ophthalmopathy, around 74 hyperthyroidism and roughly 17 progressor patients. Here is what the overall study found, with its caveats: Ophthalmopathy was separated from stable hyperthyroidism by a 13 V-J signature model, with about 88% sensitivity and 81% to 82% specificity obtained in cross-validation and 80%/75% obtained in testing. In validation, the model predicted progression to ophthalmopathy a median of approximately 6.3 months before onset, with over 60% sensitivity and roughly 73% specificity. Sample size was not statistically predetermined, and investigators were not blinded to group allocation. Most expanded thyroid clonotypes (frequency above 0.001) were also detected in blood, a finding suggesting that blood repertoires may reflect thyroid immune responses.

Exclusion was applied to patients with uncontrolled infections, other autoimmune diseases, pregnancy or lactation. Clinical symptoms, serum thyroxine and TRAb, thyroid ultrasound, and orbital computed tomography formed the basis for the diagnoses. Total RNA was extracted with Trizol reagent, and quality was checked on an Agilent 2100 Bioanalyzer. The TCR beta CDR3 regions were amplified from RNA transcripts. The first round of RT-PCR for the TCR CDR3 was performed with the HTBI primer set and the Qiagen OneStep RT-PCR kit. Libraries were constructed in a second round of multiplex PCR, after which size selection and purification were carried out. Paired-end sequencing of the libraries was performed with 100 bp reads on an Illumina HiSeq2000. The study's processing was this. SOAPnuke was used to process the raw data, removing reads that contained adapters or uncalled bases, had a mean Phred below 15, or lacked an exact match to the constant primer or identifier. COPE v1.2.5 was used to merge the high-quality paired reads, and each unique nucleotide sequence was defined as a clonotype. MiTCR v1.1 was used to align the clonotypes against IMGT TRBV, TRBD and TRBJ reference segments. The analysis included only V-J combinations with a frequency above 0.0001, which together covered 99.2% of the repertoires. A TCS score was defined as the ratio of F50 (clonal expansion) to E x V (chaos), with BLOSUM62-based TCRdist applied between CDR3 peptides within each V-J. Welch's t-statistics and random forest reduced around 550 V-J features to roughly 13, which were used in a naive Bayes classifier (R e1071). The similarity between thyroid and blood repertoires was quantified using the Morisita-Horn index. TCRdb trimmed public reads at Q25 via fastp, called clones via MiXCR and kept in-frame beta chains. Under each unique CDR3 protein, matching rows form one entry showing the most common genes and DNA. These V and J calls originate from TCRdb's pipeline instead of the authors' own analysis. The sample table holds around 600,000 distinct CDR3 sequences, of which just under 45% were seen once. The ten largest clones capture less than 9% of the sample.

Details on this clonotype: Its antigen remains unidentified. There are no base qualities to consult, and no much larger clone falls within one base.

In the germline V gene, CDR1 corresponds to MNHNS and CDR2 to SASEGT. The CDR3 goes from the cysteine to the phenylalanine over 15 residues. The CDR3 DNA has 45 bases and is translated from base 1. Deletion took 6 bases off V and 0 bases off J, with a span of 12 bases between the germline ends. Sequenced: peripheral blood or thyroid tissue (not recorded which). The source of this sequence is an adult man with Graves' disease, either hyperthyroidism or ophthalmopathy (not recorded which). The sequence joins TRBV6-1 to TRBJ1-3, with TRBD1 perhaps the D gene, on 5 matching bases. The CDR3 loop reads CASRSDRLSGNTIYF. In nucleotides, the sequence is TGTGCCAGCAGAAGCGACAGACTCTCTGGAAACACCATATATTTT.